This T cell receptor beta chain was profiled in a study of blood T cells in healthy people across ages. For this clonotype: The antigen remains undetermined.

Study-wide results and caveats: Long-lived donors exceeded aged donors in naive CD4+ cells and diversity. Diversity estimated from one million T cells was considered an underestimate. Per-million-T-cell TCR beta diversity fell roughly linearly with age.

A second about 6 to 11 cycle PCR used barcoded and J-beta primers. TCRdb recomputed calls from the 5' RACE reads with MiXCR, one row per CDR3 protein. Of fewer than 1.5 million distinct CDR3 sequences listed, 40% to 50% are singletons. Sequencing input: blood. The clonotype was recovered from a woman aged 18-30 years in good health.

This CDR3 reads CSASMGYTDTQYF. The CDR3 DNA follows: TGCAGTGCTAGTATGGGATACACAGATACGCAGTATTTT. The rearrangement links TRBV20-1 to TRBJ2-3, with unresolved D. Germline CDR1 and CDR2: DFQATT and SNEGSKA (reference sequence). The CDR3 is made up of 13 amino acids. V lost 3 bases, J lost 2 bases, and 9 bases lay in between.